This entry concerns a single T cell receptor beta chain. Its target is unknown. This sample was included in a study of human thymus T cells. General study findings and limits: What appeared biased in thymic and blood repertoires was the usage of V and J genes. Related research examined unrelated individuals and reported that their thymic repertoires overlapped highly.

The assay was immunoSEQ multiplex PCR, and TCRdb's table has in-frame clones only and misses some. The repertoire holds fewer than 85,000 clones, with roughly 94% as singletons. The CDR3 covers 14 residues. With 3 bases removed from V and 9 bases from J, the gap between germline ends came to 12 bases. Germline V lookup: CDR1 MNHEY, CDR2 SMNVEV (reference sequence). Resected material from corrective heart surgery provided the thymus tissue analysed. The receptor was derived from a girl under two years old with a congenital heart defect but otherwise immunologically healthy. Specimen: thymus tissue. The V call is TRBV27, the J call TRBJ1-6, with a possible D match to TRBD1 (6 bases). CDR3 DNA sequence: TGTGCCAGCAGTTTCACGCAGGGGAGTTCACCCCTCCACTTT. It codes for CASSFTQGSSPLHF.